Here is one T cell receptor beta chain with its context. This CDR3 spans 14 amino acids. Germline lookup yields CDR1 PRHDT and CDR2 FYEKMQ (reference sequence). J gave up 3 bases and V 5 bases, and 5 bases lay outside the gene matches. This sample is drawn from a study of blood T cell repertoires in COVID-19. The wider study: Researchers got acute and convalescent COVID-19 samples from the United States, Italy and Spain. PBMCs, B-cell-depleted T cells, or T cells were the source of the cDNA or gDNA that made up the material.

In the study's own analysis: From reference gene primer amplification, estimates of nucleated cell counts were derived. Clones were read by immunoSEQ multiplex PCR, and TCRdb kept only the in-frame ones, dropping some. V, J and clone size were drawn from that table, and D and trimming were deduced from the DNA. This sample has about 380,000 clones, with 85% found just once. This chain connects TRBV13 to TRBJ1-1; 8 nucleotides line up with TRBD1. Sequencing was performed on peripheral blood. The receptor's source is a young woman with acute or convalescent COVID-19. The CDR3 is CASSMTGEYTEAFF. The CDR3 coding sequence is TGTGCCAGCAGCATGACAGGGGAATACACTGAAGCTTTCTTT. Drawing the rest from reference TRBV13 and TRBJ1-1, the complete variable domain is AAGVIQSPRHLIKEKRETATLKCYPIPRHDTVYWYQQGPGQDPQFLISFYEKMQSDKGSIPDRFSAQQFSDYHSELNMSSLELGDSALYFCASSMTGEYTEAFFGQGTRLTVV.